A single sample gave rise to the 13 T cell receptor beta chains below, sequenced in a study of T-cell reconstitution after alpha-beta-depleted transplantation in children. Preparation of the TCRbeta library involved a method that used unique molecular identifiers. TCRdb reprocessed the PCR reads via MiXCR and lists one record per CDR3 protein. The table lists approximately 640,000 distinct CDR3 sequences, approximately 17% of them singletons. Sequencing was performed on PBMCs from the stem cell graft donor, taken from the stem cell graft. The receptors stem from a human donor who donated a stem cell graft to a child with acute myeloid leukemia.

This clonotype was observed once. A clone one base away is much larger, so this may be a read error. The CDR3 ends on some other residue instead of the conserved phenylalanine or tryptophan, so this is likely a read error. The CDR3 region has the DNA TGTGCCAGCCGACCTGCCGGGATCAATCAGCCCCAGCATTGT. Protein product: CASRPAGINQPQHC. The genes are TRBV28 and TRBJ1-5; no clear D gene. V lost 8 bases to trimming and J lost 3 bases, with 14 bases between them. Germline loops: CDR1 MDHEN, CDR2 SYDVKM. CDR3 length: 14 residues.

This clonotype was seen repeatedly, ten times or more. CDR3 protein: CSARPPGHSPLHF. The CDR3, as DNA: TGCAGTGCTAGACCTCCGGGGCATTCACCCCTCCACTTT. The chain employs TRBV20-1 and TRBJ1-6; possibly TRBD1 for D (5 bases). Trimming left V 2 bases short and J 8 bases short, with 10 bases between. Germline loops: CDR1 DFQATT, CDR2 SNEGSKA (reference sequence). The CDR3 covers 13 residues.

This clonotype was seen at least ten times. V usage is TRBV29-1 and J usage is TRBJ2-3; D gene uncertain. Germline V gene data show CDR1 as SQVTM and CDR2 as ANQGSEA. The CDR3 is 12 amino acids. Trimming pared 3 bases from V and 0 bases from J, leaving 4 bases between. The DNA of the CDR3 is TGCAGCGTTGAGCCTAGCACAGATACGCAGTATTTT. It specifies CSVEPSTDTQYF.

In its sample, this clonotype was seen many times. The chain has TRBV5-1 and TRBJ2-7, with unresolved D. Per germline, CDR1 SGHRS and CDR2 YFSETQ. V gave up 0 bases and J gave up 2 bases, with 9 bases separating them. The CDR3 runs 14 residues. In DNA form, the CDR3 reads TGCGCCAGCAGCTTGGCCAGCTACACCTACGAGCAGTACGTC. This translates into CASSLASYTYEQYV.

CDR3: CAISDRRDKGQETQYF. The CDR3 nucleotides are TGTGCCATCAGTGATCGCCGGGACAAGGGGCAAGAGACCCAGTACTTC. The chain recombines TRBV10-3 with TRBJ2-5, with TRBD1 as a possible D gene (6 bases). The CDR3 is made up of 16 amino acids. Trimming pared 3 bases from V and 2 bases from J, leaving 16 bases between. Germline lookup yields CDR1 ENHRY and CDR2 SYGVKD.

This clonotype was observed a few times. The V and J genes are TRBV11-2 and TRBJ2-5; D not resolved. CDR3 length: 14 amino acids. V lost 0 bases, J lost 3 bases, and 8 bases lay in between. Germline CDR1 SGHAT, CDR2 FQNNGV. CDR3 DNA sequence: TGTGCCAGCAGCTTAGATCGGCCAGAAGAGACCCAGTACTTC. The encoded protein is CASSLDRPEETQYF.

The chain is built from TRBV20-1 and TRBJ2-3; 14 positions match TRBD2. CDR1 and CDR2 from the germline V gene are DFQATT and SNEGSKA (reference sequence). The CDR3 spans 16 residues. CDR3 amino acids: CSFGTSGGSSTDTQYF. The DNA for the CDR3 is TGCAGCTTCGGGACTAGCGGGGGCTCTAGCACAGATACGCAGTATTTT.

Only a few counts were recorded for this clonotype. This chain links TRBV25-1 with TRBJ1-2; D is uncertain. Trimming pared 2 bases from V and 4 bases from J, leaving 11 bases between. The CDR3 consists of 14 residues. Germline V gene data show CDR1 as MGHDK and CDR2 as SYGVNS. CDR3 residues: CASSEVRSTYGYTF. CDR3 DNA: TGTGCCAGCAGTGAAGTAAGGTCTACCTATGGCTACACCTTC.

This clonotype was picked up many times. The genes are TRBV29-1 and TRBJ1-1; D is unclear. This CDR3 comprises 12 residues. The germline V and J ends were trimmed by 4 bases and 1 base, with 7 bases remaining between them. The germline CDR1 and CDR2 sequences are SQVTM and ANQGSEA. The CDR3: CSVGAQNTEAFF. The CDR3 coding sequence is TGCAGCGTTGGGGCCCAGAACACTGAAGCTTTCTTT.

The gene calls are TRBV18 and TRBJ2-7, with 8 bases matching TRBD1. Germline CDR1 KGHSH, CDR2 LQKENI. The CDR3 runs 17 residues. V shed 1 base, J shed 0 bases, and the junction held 8 bases outside the gene matches. As DNA, the CDR3 is TGTGCCAGCTCACCACGACTGACTGACAGGGGCTCCTACGAGCAGTACTTC. Protein sequence: CASSPRLTDRGSYEQYF. The full variable domain, completed using reference TRBV18 and TRBJ2-7, is NAGVMQNPRHLVRRRGQEARLRCSPMKGHSHVYWYRQLPEEGLKFMVYLQKENIIDESGMPKERFSAEFPKEGPSILRIQQVVRGDSAAYFCASSPRLTDRGSYEQYFGPGTRLTVT.

This clonotype turned up a few times. The chain joins TRBV9 to TRBJ2-2; TRBD1 matches 7 bases. The CDR3 totals 16 residues. Germline V gene lookup returns CDR1 SGDLS and CDR2 YYNGEE. V lost 3 bases, J lost 2 bases, and 7 bases stayed unmatched. CDR3 coding DNA: TGTGCCAGCAGCGGTTGGACAGGAGATAACACCGGGGAGCTGTTTTTT. Its protein is CASSGWTGDNTGELFF.

This clonotype was picked up many times. This chain connects TRBV20-1 to TRBJ1-6; 8 bases align to TRBD1. V trimming: 5 bases; J trimming: 10 bases; junction bases outside the gene matches: 10. The germline V gene encodes CDR1 DFQATT and CDR2 SNEGSKA (reference sequence). The CDR3 runs 14 residues. The CDR3 coding sequence is TGCAGTGCTGGACAGACAGGGGTTGGGTCACCCCTCCACTTT. It encodes CSAGQTGVGSPLHF.

This clonotype was detected a few times. The chain recombines TRBV4-2 with TRBJ1-2; D perhaps matches TRBD1 (6 bases). Germline V gene lookup returns CDR1 LGHNA and CDR2 YNFKEQ. Deletions cut 2 bases from V and 5 bases from J, with 15 bases between. This CDR3 contains 15 residues. CDR3 sequence: CASSQQGLIEYGYTF. The CDR3 nucleotides read TGTGCCAGCAGCCAACAGGGGTTAATAGAGTATGGCTACACCTTC.